This is a list of T cell receptor beta chains from one sample in a study of T cell changes during pregnancy in multiple sclerosis. Data came from immunoSEQ multiplex PCR; TCRdb stores just in-frame clones and leaves some out. The data contain roughly 37,000 clones, around 93% of them seen just once; the ten biggest clones take up under 30%. Sequenced material: CD8+ T cells from peripheral blood mononuclear cells, taken before pregnancy. Every receptor here comes from a female donor with multiple sclerosis, enrolled in a pregnancy study. Each CDR3 is given with its conserved first and last residue. The D gene is left open where the match is weak. Only some rows state a clone size, as once, few, many or a class for expanded clones.

TRBJ1-2,.,TRBV9,.,TGTGCCAGCAGCCATTCGGGTCAGGGCCGGATTTCTAACTATGGCTACACCTTC,CASSHSGQGRISNYGYTF
TRBJ1-1,TRBD1,TRBV6-1,many,TGTGCCAGCAGCCCCCGGACAGGGGGATACACTGAAGCTTTCTTT,CASSPRTGGYTEAFF
TRBJ1-2,TRBD1,TRBV28,.,TGTGCCAGCAGTCCCCGTCTAGGCCAGGGGGCTCGCTACACCTTC,CASSPRLGQGARYTF
TRBJ1-5,.,TRBV27,.,TGTGCCAGCAGTCGAGGCTATAGCAATCAGCCCCAGCATTTT,CASSRGYSNQPQHF
TRBJ2-3,.,TRBV15,.,TGTGCCACCAGCAAGGAGGCTAGCACAGATACGCAGTATTTT,CATSKEASTDTQYF
TRBJ2-1,TRBD2,TRBV10-3,.,TGTGCCATCAGTGCCCTCTGGACTAGCGGGAGGGCTATAGGCGGGGATGAGCAGTTCTTC,CAISALWTSGRAIGGDEQFF
TRBJ2-5,TRBD1,TRBV5-1,.,TGCGCCAGCAGCTTGGGGGACAGACAAGAGACCCAGTACTTC,CASSLGDRQETQYF
TRBJ1-6,.,TRBV28,.,TGTGCCAGCAGTTTAGGGCAGAATTCACCCCTCCACTTT,CASSLGQNSPLHF
TRBJ2-3,.,TRBV27,.,TGTGCCAGCAGTCCTCCCCTGGGACGCACAGGGACGCAGTATTTT,CASSPPLGRTGTQYF
TRBJ2-7,.,TRBV7-9,.,TGTGCCAGCAGCTTGTCCGAGGGACTGACCTACGAGCAGTACTTC,CASSLSEGLTYEQYF
TRBJ2-1,.,TRBV19,.,TGTGCCAGTAGTATAGATCTGTCCCGATTTGAAATAAGCCACAATGAGCAGTTCTTC,CASSIDLSRFEISHNEQFF
TRBJ1-6,TRBD1,TRBV9,.,TGTGCCAGCAGCGGCGGGACAGGCCCTTCACCCCTCCACTTT,CASSGGTGPSPLHF
TRBJ2-7,.,TRBV29-1,.,TGCAGCGTTGAACAGGGGACCGAGCAGTACTTC,CSVEQGTEQYF
TRBJ2-7,TRBD2,TRBV28,.,TGTGCCAGCAGTTCGACGGCTCTAGCGGACTACGAGCAGTACTTC,CASSSTALADYEQYF
TRBJ1-6,.,TRBV7-2,medium-sized,TGTGCCAGCAGCCTCAGGGCACGCCCACCCCTCCACTTT,CASSLRARPPLHF
TRBJ1-5,.,TRBV7-9,.,TGTGCCAGCAGCTTAGCCGGGGGACTAGGGGATCAGCCCCAGCATTTT,CASSLAGGLGDQPQHF
TRBJ1-3,.,TRBV2,.,TGTGCCAGCAGTGAATGGCTTACCCTCTCTTCAGGAAACACCATATATTTT,CASSEWLTLSSGNTIYF
TRBJ2-7,.,TRBV28,.,TGTGCCAGCCACCCCCAGCGGAGACCTCTCTCCGAGCAGTACTTC,CASHPQRRPLSEQYF
TRBJ2-3,TRBD2,TRBV7-2,.,TGTGCCAGCAGCTTAGTGGCGGGGGGGTATACAGATACGCAGTATTTT,CASSLVAGGYTDTQYF
TRBJ2-1,.,TRBV27,.,TGTGCCAGCATGGGGCAGATATACAATGAGCAGTTCTTC,CASMGQIYNEQFF
TRBJ2-1,TRBD2,TRBV9,.,TGTGCCAGCAGCTTAACCGGGACTAGCCGGGGGAGCTCCTACAATGAGCAGTTCTTC,CASSLTGTSRGSSYNEQFF
TRBJ2-7,TRBD1,TRBV13,.,TGTGCCAGCAGCCTGGGACAGGGAGCCACCTACGAGCAGTACTTC,CASSLGQGATYEQYF
TRBJ2-5,.,TRBV27,.,TGTGCCAGCAGCGAACAGGGTCGGCAAGAGACCCAGTACTTC,CASSEQGRQETQYF
TRBJ2-1,.,TRBV7-3,.,TGTGCCAGCAGCTTACACTCCTACAATGAGCAGTTCTTC,CASSLHSYNEQFF
TRBJ2-7,TRBD1,TRBV4-1,.,TGCGCCAGCAGCCGAAACCAGGGGGCCCACGAGCAGTACTTC,CASSRNQGAHEQYF
TRBJ2-2,TRBD2,TRBV9,.,TGTGCCAGCTCCCCGACTAGCGGTGGCGGGGAGCTGTTTTTT,CASSPTSGGGELFF
TRBJ2-1,.,TRBV28,.,TGTGCCACCCAGTTTCGGGTGGCGTTGGCTAATGAGCAGTTCTTC,CATQFRVALANEQFF
TRBJ2-1,TRBD1,TRBV19,few,TGTGCCAGTAGTACCGGGACAGCCCTGTATGAGCAGTTCTTC,CASSTGTALYEQFF
TRBJ2-3,TRBD2,TRBV27,.,TGTGCCACTTGCGGAGCTAGCGGGAGCACAGATACGCAGTATTTT,CATCGASGSTDTQYF
TRBJ2-7,TRBD1,TRBV27,.,TGTGCCAGCAGTTTATCGATAAATGGGGGACAGGGGGCTGACGAGCAGTACTTC,CASSLSINGGQGADEQYF
TRBJ2-1,TRBD2,TRBV15,.,TGTGCCACCAGTCTCGGACTAGCTTTCTACAATGAGCAGTTCTTC,CATSLGLAFYNEQFF
TRBJ2-6,TRBD1,TRBV9,.,TGTGCCAGCACCTCCCGGGACAGGGGGTTTGGGGCCAACGTCCTGACTTTC,CASTSRDRGFGANVLTF
TRBJ1-5,.,TRBV6-1,once,TGTGCCAGCAAGGAGTTTGTGAATCAGCCCCAGCATTTT,CASKEFVNQPQHF
TRBJ2-5,TRBD2,TRBV5-1,.,TGCGCCAGCAGCTTACTAGCGGGGGGGCCTGAAGAGACCCAGTACTTC,CASSLLAGGPEETQYF
TRBJ2-5,TRBD2,TRBV9,.,TGTGCCAGCAGCGCGCTAGCGGGAGTACGGGAGACCCAGTACTTC,CASSALAGVRETQYF
TRBJ1-1,TRBD1,TRBV29-1,.,TGCAGCGTTGGGGGACAGGGTGGGAACACTGAAGCTTTCTTT,CSVGGQGGNTEAFF
TRBJ1-2,TRBD1,TRBV6-1,.,TGTGCCAGCAGGGACAGGGGAGGGAATGGCTACACCTTC,CASRDRGGNGYTF
TRBJ2-1,.,TRBV27,.,TGTGCCAGCAGTTTGGGGGGTAATGGGAAGCAGTTCTTC,CASSLGGNGKQFF
TRBJ1-1,.,TRBV6-1,.,TGTGCCAGCAGTGGACCCAGCGATTTGAACACTGAAGCTTTCTTT,CASSGPSDLNTEAFF
TRBJ1-1,.,TRBV6-1,.,TGTGCCAGCACTCCTTGGGAGTCTGGGGCTTTCTTT,CASTPWESGAFF
TRBJ1-5,TRBD1,TRBV10-3,.,TGTGCCATCAGTCCCTCGGGACAGGGGAATCAGCCCCAGCATTTT,CAISPSGQGNQPQHF
TRBJ2-1,TRBD2,TRBV13,.,TGTGCCAGCAGCATCGGACTAGCTGCTTATAGTGAGCAGTTCTTC,CASSIGLAAYSEQFF
TRBJ1-2,.,TRBV5-4,.,TGTGCCAGCAGCTTGTTTCGCAGGGATGATAACTATGGCTACACCTTC,CASSLFRRDDNYGYTF
TRBJ2-1,TRBD2,TRBV5-4,.,TGTGCCAGCAGCACGGGGGGTGAGCAGTTCTTC,CASSTGGEQFF
TRBJ2-1,.,TRBV28,.,TGTGCCAGCAGCCTAATCGGAGACAATGAGCAGTTCTTC,CASSLIGDNEQFF
TRBJ1-1,.,TRBV9,.,TGTGCCAGCAGCGCCCTCGGGGGGACTGAAGCTTTCTTT,CASSALGGTEAFF
TRBJ1-3,TRBD1,TRBV28,.,TGTGCCAGCAGTGGGACAGGGGAAGGGTCTGGAAACACCATATATTTT,CASSGTGEGSGNTIYF
TRBJ2-6,TRBD1,TRBV10-3,.,TGTGCCATCAGTGAAGGGACAGGGGGCGCTGGGGCCAACGTCCTGACTTTC,CAISEGTGGAGANVLTF
TRBJ2-1,TRBD2,TRBV6-5,.,TGTGCCAGCGCCTCGGGCGGGAGCTCCTACAATGAGCAGTTCTTC,CASASGGSSYNEQFF
TRBJ2-3,.,TRBV7-8,.,TGTGCCAGCAGCTCAGGGCCAGATACGCAGTATTTT,CASSSGPDTQYF
TRBJ2-1,TRBD2,TRBV6-1,.,TGTGCCAGCAGTGAAGAAGGGCTAGCGGGTCTAATCGATGAGCAGTTCTTC,CASSEEGLAGLIDEQFF
TRBJ2-7,TRBD2,TRBV7-9,.,TGTGCCACCGAGGGACTAGCGGGGAACTACGAGCAGTACTTC,CATEGLAGNYEQYF
TRBJ2-2,.,TRBV6-5,.,TGTGCCAGCAGTGCTACTAGAGCTACCGGGGAGCTGTTTTTT,CASSATRATGELFF
TRBJ2-7,TRBD1,TRBV29-1,.,TGCAGCGTTGTAGGGCAGGGGGCTCCCTACGAGCAGTACTTC,CSVVGQGAPYEQYF
TRBJ1-2,TRBD1,TRBV6-7,.,TGTGCCAGCAGTCGCATGGAACTCAACAGGGGATGGAACTATGGCTACACCTTC,CASSRMELNRGWNYGYTF